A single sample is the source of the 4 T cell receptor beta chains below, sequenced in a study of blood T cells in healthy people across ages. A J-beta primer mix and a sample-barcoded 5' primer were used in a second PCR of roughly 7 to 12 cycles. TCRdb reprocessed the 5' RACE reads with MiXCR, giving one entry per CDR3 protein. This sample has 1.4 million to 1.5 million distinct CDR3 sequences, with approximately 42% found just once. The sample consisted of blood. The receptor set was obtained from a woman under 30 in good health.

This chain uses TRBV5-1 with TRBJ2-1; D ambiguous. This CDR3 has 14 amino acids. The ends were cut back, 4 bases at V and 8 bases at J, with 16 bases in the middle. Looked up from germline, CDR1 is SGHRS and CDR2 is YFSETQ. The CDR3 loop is CASSIRQAWDEQFF. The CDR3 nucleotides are TGCGCCAGCAGCATAAGACAAGCATGGGATGAGCAGTTCTTC. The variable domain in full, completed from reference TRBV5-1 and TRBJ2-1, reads KAGVTQTPRYLIKTRGQQVTLSCSPISGHRSVSWYQQTPGQGLQFLFEYFSETQRNKGNFPGRFSGRQFSNSRSEMNVSTLELGDSALYLCASSIRQAWDEQFFGPGTRLTVL.

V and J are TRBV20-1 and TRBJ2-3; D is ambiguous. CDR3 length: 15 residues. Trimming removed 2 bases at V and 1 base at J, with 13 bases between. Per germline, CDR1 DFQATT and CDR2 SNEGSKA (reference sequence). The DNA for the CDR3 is TGCAGTGCTAGAACACCGGCTACCGGCACAGATACGCAGTATTTT. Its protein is CSARTPATGTDTQYF.

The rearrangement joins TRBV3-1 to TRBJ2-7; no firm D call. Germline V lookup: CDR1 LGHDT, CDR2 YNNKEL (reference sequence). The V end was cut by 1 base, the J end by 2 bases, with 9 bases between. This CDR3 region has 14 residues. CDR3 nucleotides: TGTGCCAGCAGCCAAGGAATGGTTACCTACGAGCAGTACTTC. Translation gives CASSQGMVTYEQYF.

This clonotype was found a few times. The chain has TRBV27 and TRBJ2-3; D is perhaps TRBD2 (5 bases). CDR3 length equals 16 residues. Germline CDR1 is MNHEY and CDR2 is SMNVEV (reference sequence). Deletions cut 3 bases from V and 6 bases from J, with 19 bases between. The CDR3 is CASSLLKEALRDTQYF. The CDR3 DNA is TGTGCCAGCAGTTTGCTCAAGGAGGCTTTAAGGGATACGCAGTATTTT.